A selection of T cell receptor beta chains follows, all from one sample in a study of T cell clonotyping in hematopoietic cell transplantation. The assay was immunoSEQ multiplex PCR, and TCRdb's table has in-frame clones only and misses some. The table includes fewer than 100,000 clones, almost 97% detected once. Sequenced material: peripheral blood mononuclear cells, taken before stem cell transplant. These receptors originate from a woman aged 45-65 years with acute myeloid leukemia. Some clones in this sample may be carry-over from other donors' samples. Each CDR3 is given with its conserved first and last residue. The D gene is left open where the match is weak. Not every row has a clone size; where given, it reads once, few, many or a size class.

cdr3_length | clone_size | d_call | j_call | v_call | cdr3_nt | cdr3_aa
15 | NA | NA | TRBJ1-6 | TRBV18 | TGTGCCAGCTCACCATTGGACGGGCTGAATTCACCCCTCCACTTT | CASSPLDGLNSPLHF
19 | NA | NA | TRBJ2-3 | TRBV11-2 | TGTGCCAGCAGCTTTCTAGCGACGCGATCTGGTGGTTCCCCAGATACGCAGTATTTT | CASSFLATRSGGSPDTQYF
15 | NA | TRBD1 | TRBJ2-7 | TRBV4-1 | TGCGCCAGCAGCCAACCCGGGACAGCGACCTACGAGCAGTACTTC | CASSQPGTATYEQYF
16 | NA | TRBD1 | TRBJ1-5 | TRBV7-9 | TGTGCCAGCAGCTCCCACAGGGGGCGGAGGACGGAGCCCCAGCATTTT | CASSSHRGRRTEPQHF
13 | NA | NA | TRBJ2-7 | TRBV28 | TGTGCCAGCAGTCCCTCCGGGCGCGACGAGCAGTACTTC | CASSPSGRDEQYF
12 | NA | NA | TRBJ2-7 | TRBV7-9 | TGTGCCAGCAGCCCCCATTCCTACGAGCAGTACTTC | CASSPHSYEQYF
16 | NA | NA | TRBJ1-4 | TRBV28 | TGTGCCAGCAGCCCTGACAGGAACCCAACTAATGAAAAACTGTTTTTT | CASSPDRNPTNEKLFF
15 | NA | NA | TRBJ1-1 | TRBV7-9 | TGTGCCAGCAGCTTTGATGGGGGGGTGAACACTGAAGCTTTCTTT | CASSFDGGVNTEAFF
14 | NA | NA | TRBJ2-7 | TRBV7-9 | TGTGCCAGCAGCGGCAGACAGTTCTCCTACGAGCAGTACTTC | CASSGRQFSYEQYF
12 | NA | TRBD1 | TRBJ1-1 | TRBV19 | TGTGCCAGTGCTAGGACAGGGAATGAAGCTTTCTTT | CASARTGNEAFF
15 | NA | TRBD2 | TRBJ2-2 | TRBV30 | TGTGCCTGGAGTATTACTAGCGCATACACCGGGGAGCTGTTTTTT | CAWSITSAYTGELFF
14 | NA | TRBD1 | TRBJ2-2 | TRBV30 | TGTGCCTGGACAGACAGGGGGTTAACCGGGGAGCTGTTTTTT | CAWTDRGLTGELFF
17 | few | NA | TRBJ1-1 | TRBV18 | TGTGCCAGCTCACCTCGGTCGAACACTTGGGGGAACACTGAAGCTTTCTTT | CASSPRSNTWGNTEAFF
17 | NA | TRBD2 | TRBJ2-1 | TRBV5-4 | TGTGCCAGCAGCCTACAATGGGGACTAGCGGGGACCAATGAGCAGTTCTTC | CASSLQWGLAGTNEQFF
13 | NA | TRBD2 | TRBJ2-5 | TRBV6-5 | TGTGCCAGCAGGCGGGGGGGCCAAGAGACCCAGTACTTC | CASRRGGQETQYF
14 | NA | TRBD1 | TRBJ1-2 | TRBV5-1 | TGCGCCAGCAGCTTGGCACCGACAGGGGGAGGCTACACCTTC | CASSLAPTGGGYTF
15 | NA | NA | TRBJ1-1 | TRBV7-9 | TGTGCCAGCAGCTTATCGAGGCGGCTGAACACTGAAGCTTTCTTT | CASSLSRRLNTEAFF
14 | NA | NA | TRBJ2-1 | TRBV6-5 | TGTGCCAGCAGTTCGGACAGCTCCTACAATGAGCAGTTCTTC | CASSSDSSYNEQFF
15 | NA | TRBD2 | TRBJ2-7 | TRBV6-1 | TGTGCCAGCAGTGAGGGCGGGGGGAACTCCTACGAGCAGTACTTC | CASSEGGGNSYEQYF
15 | NA | NA | TRBJ2-2 | TRBV11-2 | TGTGCCAGCAGCTTAGCGGGAAAGAACACCGGGGAGCTGTTTTTT | CASSLAGKNTGELFF
13 | NA | NA | TRBJ2-7 | TRBV30 | TGTGCCTGGGAGGGTAGAGGGGGCTACGAGCAGTACTTC | CAWEGRGGYEQYF
15 | NA | NA | TRBJ2-3 | TRBV7-7 | TGTGCTAGCAGCACTCGACAGGGGAGGGACGATACGCAGTATTTT | CASSTRQGRDDTQYF
13 | NA | NA | TRBJ2-3 | TRBV7-2 | TGTGCCAGCAGCTTATCGTCCGGGGATACGCAGTATTTT | CASSLSSGDTQYF
16 | NA | TRBD1 | TRBJ1-2 | TRBV27 | TGTGCCAGCAGTGGAAGGACAGGGGGCGCGTACTATGGCTACACCTTC | CASSGRTGGAYYGYTF
14 | NA | TRBD2 | TRBJ2-7 | TRBV2 | TGTGCCAGCAGTGAGGCTAGCGGGAAGCTCGAGCAGTACTTC | CASSEASGKLEQYF
15 | NA | TRBD2 | TRBJ2-7 | TRBV6-5 | TGTGCCAGCACCGCGACTAGCGGGAGATTGTACGAGCAGTACTTC | CASTATSGRLYEQYF
13 | NA | NA | TRBJ1-2 | TRBV6-6 | TGTGCCAGCAGTTACTCGGGGCCGAGACCCTACACCTTC | CASSYSGPRPYTF
19 | NA | TRBD2 | TRBJ2-3 | TRBV5-1 | TGCGCCAGCAGCTTTATGGCGGCTAGCGGGGGACTTGGCACAGATACGCAGTATTTT | CASSFMAASGGLGTDTQYF
14 | few | TRBD1 | TRBJ1-1 | TRBV5-1 | TGCGCCAGCAGCTTGTATACAGGGGACACTGAAGCTTTCTTT | CASSLYTGDTEAFF
15 | NA | NA | TRBJ1-1 | TRBV5-1 | TGCGCCAGCACCGTCGGGGGTACGGTTAGAACTGAAGCTTTCTTT | CASTVGGTVRTEAFF
13 | NA | NA | TRBJ1-2 | TRBV6-1 | TGTGCCAGCAGGCAGCAGGGATTCGGTGGCTACACCTTC | CASRQQGFGGYTF
18 | NA | NA | TRBJ1-5 | TRBV28 | TGTGCCAGCAGTTTGGGGTTCCAGGGAATTGTTTCGGATCAGCCCCAGCATTTT | CASSLGFQGIVSDQPQHF
13 | NA | NA | TRBJ1-1 | TRBV7-2 | TGTGCCAGCAGCTTAGAACAGAACACTGAAGCTTTCTTT | CASSLEQNTEAFF
15 | NA | NA | TRBJ1-2 | TRBV7-8 | TGTGCCAGCAGCTTACGCCCAGGCGGGAGCTATGGCTACACCTTC | CASSLRPGGSYGYTF
13 | NA | TRBD2 | TRBJ2-7 | TRBV5-4 | TGTGCCAGCAGCTTAACGGGAGGGCCTGAGCAGTACTTC | CASSLTGGPEQYF
14 | NA | NA | TRBJ2-7 | TRBV11-2 | TGTGCCAGCAGCTCAGACAGGAGCCTCTACGAGCAGTACTTC | CASSSDRSLYEQYF
15 | NA | TRBD1 | TRBJ1-2 | TRBV6-1 | TGTGCCAGCTCCTCATCCTTTTCAGGGGGCTATGGCTACACCTTC | CASSSSFSGGYGYTF
13 | NA | NA | TRBJ2-3 | TRBV5-8 | TGTGCCAGCAGCGCCGGTGGCACAGATACGCAGTATTTT | CASSAGGTDTQYF
16 | once | NA | TRBJ2-2 | TRBV2 | TGTGCCAGCAGTGAAGCAGGCACAGCGAACACCGGGGAGCTGTTTTTT | CASSEAGTANTGELFF
13 | NA | TRBD2 | TRBJ2-7 | TRBV6-5 | TGTGCCAGCAGAGTAGCGGGAGGGTGGGAGCAGTACTTC | CASRVAGGWEQYF
14 | NA | NA | TRBJ1-1 | TRBV29-1 | TGCAGCGCTGTGCCACAGCGAAGGAACACTGAAGCTTTCTTT | CSAVPQRRNTEAFF
15 | NA | NA | TRBJ2-7 | TRBV5-6 | TGTGCCAGCAGCTGGTCCGGTTGGGGGAGAGAGGGGCAGTACTTC | CASSWSGWGREGQYF
14 | NA | NA | TRBJ1-5 | TRBV7-9 | TGTGCCAGCGCCCCCCAGGGGTACGGTCAGCCCCAGCATTTT | CASAPQGYGQPQHF
15 | NA | NA | TRBJ1-1 | TRBV6-5 | TGTGCCAGCAGTTACTCGCTCGCAGGGAACACTGAAGCTTTCTTT | CASSYSLAGNTEAFF
14 | NA | TRBD1 | TRBJ1-2 | TRBV6-1 | TGTGCCGGGTCGGAAGGACAGGGGAGAGATGGCTACACCTTC | CAGSEGQGRDGYTF
10 | NA | NA | TRBJ1-1 | TRBV25-1 | TGTGCCAGCAGTGACGTGAAAGCTTTCTTT | CASSDVKAFF
14 | NA | NA | TRBJ1-2 | TRBV9 | TGTGCCAGCAGCTCCCGGCAGGGGAACTATGGCTACACCTTC | CASSSRQGNYGYTF
14 | once | NA | TRBJ1-2 | TRBV9 | TGTGCCAGCAGCCCACCTGGGGCTAACTATGGCTACACCTTC | CASSPPGANYGYTF
15 | NA | NA | TRBJ1-1 | TRBV5-1 | TGCGCCAGCAGCTTGGTTTCAGGGGTCGGGACTGAAGCTTTCTTT | CASSLVSGVGTEAFF
15 | NA | TRBD1 | TRBJ1-5 | TRBV6-1 | TGTGCCAGCAGTGAAGGTGAGACAGGGTATCAGCCCCAGCATTTT | CASSEGETGYQPQHF
15 | NA | NA | TRBJ2-2 | TRBV2 | TGTGCCAGCAGCGCAGGGGAGGGGGTCACCGGGGAGCTGTTTTTT | CASSAGEGVTGELFF
14 | NA | NA | TRBJ2-3 | TRBV29-1 | TGCAGCGCTGGGGGGCAGGGGAGCACAGATACGCAGTATTTT | CSAGGQGSTDTQYF